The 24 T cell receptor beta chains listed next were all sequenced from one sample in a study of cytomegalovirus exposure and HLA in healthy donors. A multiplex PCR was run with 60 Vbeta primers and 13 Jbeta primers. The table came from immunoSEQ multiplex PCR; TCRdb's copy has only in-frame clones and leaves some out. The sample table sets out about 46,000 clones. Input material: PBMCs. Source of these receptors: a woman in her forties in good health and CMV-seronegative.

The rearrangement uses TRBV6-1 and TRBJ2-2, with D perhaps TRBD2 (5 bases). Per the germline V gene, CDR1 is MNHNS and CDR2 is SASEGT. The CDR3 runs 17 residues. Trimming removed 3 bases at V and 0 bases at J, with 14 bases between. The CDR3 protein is CASSDDSTGSNTGELFF. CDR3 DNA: TGTGCCAGCAGTGACGATTCTACGGGATCGAACACCGGGGAGCTGTTTTTT.

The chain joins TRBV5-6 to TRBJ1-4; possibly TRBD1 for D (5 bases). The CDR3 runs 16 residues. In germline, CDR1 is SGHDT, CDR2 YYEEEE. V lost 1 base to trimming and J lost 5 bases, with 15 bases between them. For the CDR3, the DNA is TGTGCCAGCAGCTTGACCGGACAAAAGGTGAATGAAAAACTGTTTTTT. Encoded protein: CASSLTGQKVNEKLFF. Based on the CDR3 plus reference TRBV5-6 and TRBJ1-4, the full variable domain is DAGVTQSPTHLIKTRGQQVTLRCSPKSGHDTVSWYQQALGQGPQFIFQYYEEEERQRGNFPDRFSGHQFPNYSSELNVNALLLGDSALYLCASSLTGQKVNEKLFFGSGTQLSVL.

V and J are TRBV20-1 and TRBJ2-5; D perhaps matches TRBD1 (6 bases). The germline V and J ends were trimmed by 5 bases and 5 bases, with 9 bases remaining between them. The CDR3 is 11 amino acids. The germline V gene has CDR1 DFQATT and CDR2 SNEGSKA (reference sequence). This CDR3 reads CSADRGETQYF. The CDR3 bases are TGCAGTGCTGATAGGGGGGAGACCCAGTACTTC.

The CDR3 reads CASSIRGTDTQYF. As DNA, the CDR3 is TGTGCCAGTAGTATCAGGGGCACAGATACGCAGTATTTT. The chain joins TRBV19 to TRBJ2-3, with D maybe TRBD1 (5 bases). Germline lookup yields CDR1 LNHDA and CDR2 SQIVND (reference sequence). Between the trimmed V and J ends, which lost 3 bases and 1 base, there was a span of 5 bases. CDR3 length: 13 amino acids.

This chain's CDR3 is CASSDSTGTSGNEQFF. Written as DNA, the CDR3 is TGTGCCAGCAGTGACTCGACCGGGACTAGCGGCAATGAGCAGTTCTTC. V and J are TRBV6-4 and TRBJ2-1; 11 positions agree with TRBD2. Germline CDR1 and CDR2: MRHNA and SNTAGT. The V and J ends lost 0 bases and 6 bases, in that order; junction bases with no gene match: 4. This CDR3 is built from 16 residues.

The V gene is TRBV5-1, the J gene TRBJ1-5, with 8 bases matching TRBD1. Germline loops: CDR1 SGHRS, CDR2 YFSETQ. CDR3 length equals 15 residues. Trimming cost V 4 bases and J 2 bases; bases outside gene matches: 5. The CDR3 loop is CASSLSGQGNQPQHF. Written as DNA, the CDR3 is TGCGCCAGCAGCCTCTCGGGACAGGGCAATCAGCCCCAGCATTTT.

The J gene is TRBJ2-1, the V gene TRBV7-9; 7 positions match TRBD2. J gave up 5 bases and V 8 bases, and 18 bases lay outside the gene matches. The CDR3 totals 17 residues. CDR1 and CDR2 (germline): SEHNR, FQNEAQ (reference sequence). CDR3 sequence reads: CASFRPAGEGRDNEQFF. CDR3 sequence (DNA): TGTGCCAGCTTCCGGCCCGCGGGGGAGGGCCGGGACAATGAGCAGTTCTTC.

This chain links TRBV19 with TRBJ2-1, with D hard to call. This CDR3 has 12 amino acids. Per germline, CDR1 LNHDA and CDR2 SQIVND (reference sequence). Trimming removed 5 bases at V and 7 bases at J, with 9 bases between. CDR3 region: CASSPTTNEQFF. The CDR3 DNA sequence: TGTGCCAGTAGTCCCACGACAAATGAGCAGTTCTTC. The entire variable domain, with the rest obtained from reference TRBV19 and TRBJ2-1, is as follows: DGGITQSPKYLFRKEGQNVTLSCEQNLNHDAMYWYRQDPGQGLRLIYYSQIVNDFQKGDIAEGYSVSREKKESFPLTVTSAQKNPTAFYLCASSPTTNEQFFGPGTRLTVL.

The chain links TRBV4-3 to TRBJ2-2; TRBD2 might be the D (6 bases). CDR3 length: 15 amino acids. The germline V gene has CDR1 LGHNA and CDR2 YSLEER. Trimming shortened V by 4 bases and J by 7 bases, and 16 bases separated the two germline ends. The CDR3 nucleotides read TGCGCCAGCAGCCTTAATGCGTACGGGGGCGGGGAGCTGTTTTTT. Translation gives CASSLNAYGGGELFF.

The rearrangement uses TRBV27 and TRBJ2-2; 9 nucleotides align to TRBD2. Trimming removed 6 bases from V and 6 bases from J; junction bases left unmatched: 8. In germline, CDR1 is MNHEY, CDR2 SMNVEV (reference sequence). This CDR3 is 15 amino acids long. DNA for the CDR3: TGTGCCAGCAGCAAAGTTAGCGGGAGTGCCGGGGAGCTGTTTTTT. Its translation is CASSKVSGSAGELFF.

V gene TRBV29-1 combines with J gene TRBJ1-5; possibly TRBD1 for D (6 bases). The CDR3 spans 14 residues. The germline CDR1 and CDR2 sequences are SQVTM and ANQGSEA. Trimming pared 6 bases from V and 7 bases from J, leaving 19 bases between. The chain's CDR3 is CSVGGPGPDQPQHF. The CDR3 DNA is TGCAGCGTCGGGGGGCCTGGACCGGACCAGCCCCAGCATTTT.

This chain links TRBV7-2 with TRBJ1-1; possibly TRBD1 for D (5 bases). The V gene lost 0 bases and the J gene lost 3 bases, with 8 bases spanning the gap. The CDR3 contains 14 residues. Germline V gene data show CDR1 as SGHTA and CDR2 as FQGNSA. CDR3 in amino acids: CASSLAGADTEAFF. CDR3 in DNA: TGTGCCAGCAGCTTAGCAGGGGCCGACACTGAAGCTTTCTTT.

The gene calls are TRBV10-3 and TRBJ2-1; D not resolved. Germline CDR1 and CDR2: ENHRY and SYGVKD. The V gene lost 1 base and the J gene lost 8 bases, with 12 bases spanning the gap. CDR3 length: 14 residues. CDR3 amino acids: CAISELSVPDEQFF. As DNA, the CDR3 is TGTGCCATCAGTGAGTTAAGCGTTCCGGATGAGCAGTTCTTC.

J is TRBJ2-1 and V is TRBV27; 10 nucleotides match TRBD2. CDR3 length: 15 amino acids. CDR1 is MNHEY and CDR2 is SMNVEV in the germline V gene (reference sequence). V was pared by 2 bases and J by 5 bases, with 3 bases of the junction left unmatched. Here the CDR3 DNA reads TGTGCCAGCAGTTTACCAGCGGGAGGGGACAATGAGCAGTTCTTC. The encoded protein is CASSLPAGGDNEQFF.

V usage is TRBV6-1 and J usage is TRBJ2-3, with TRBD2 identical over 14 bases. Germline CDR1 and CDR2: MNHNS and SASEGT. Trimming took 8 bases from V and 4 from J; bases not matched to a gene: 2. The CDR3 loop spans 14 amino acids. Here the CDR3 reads CASEGLAGADTQYF. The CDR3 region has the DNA TGTGCCAGCGAGGGACTAGCGGGAGCAGATACGCAGTATTTT.

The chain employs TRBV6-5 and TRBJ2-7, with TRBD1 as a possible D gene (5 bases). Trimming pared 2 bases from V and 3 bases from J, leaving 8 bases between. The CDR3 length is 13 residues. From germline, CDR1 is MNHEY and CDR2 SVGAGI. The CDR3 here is CASSYGASYEQYF. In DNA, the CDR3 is TGTGCCAGCAGTTACGGGGCGAGCTACGAGCAGTACTTC.

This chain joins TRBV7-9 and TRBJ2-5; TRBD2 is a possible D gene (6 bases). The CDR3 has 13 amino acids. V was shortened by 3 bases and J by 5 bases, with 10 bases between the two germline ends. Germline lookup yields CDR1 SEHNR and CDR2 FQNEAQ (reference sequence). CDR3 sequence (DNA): TGTGCCAGCAGCTTGGAGGGGCTCGAGACCCAGTACTTC. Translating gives CASSLEGLETQYF.

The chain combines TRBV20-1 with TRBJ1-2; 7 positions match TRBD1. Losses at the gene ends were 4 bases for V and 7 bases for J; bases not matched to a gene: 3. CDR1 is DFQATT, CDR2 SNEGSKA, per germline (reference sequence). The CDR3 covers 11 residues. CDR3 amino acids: CSAKQGSGYTF. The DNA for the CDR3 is TGCAGTGCTAAACAGGGGTCTGGCTACACCTTC.

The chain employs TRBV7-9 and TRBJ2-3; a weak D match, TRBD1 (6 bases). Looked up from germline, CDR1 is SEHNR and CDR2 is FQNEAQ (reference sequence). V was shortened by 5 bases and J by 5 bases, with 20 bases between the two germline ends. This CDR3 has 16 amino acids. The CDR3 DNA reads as TGTGCCAGCAGCGGGATTGCACAGGGTGAGATAGATACGCAGTATTTT. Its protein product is CASSGIAQGEIDTQYF.

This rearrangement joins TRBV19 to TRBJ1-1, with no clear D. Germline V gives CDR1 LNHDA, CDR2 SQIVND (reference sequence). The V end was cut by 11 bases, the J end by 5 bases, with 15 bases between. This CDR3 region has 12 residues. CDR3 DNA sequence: TGTGCCTGCGGGGTACTGGGGACTGAAGCTTTCTTT. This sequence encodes CACGVLGTEAFF.

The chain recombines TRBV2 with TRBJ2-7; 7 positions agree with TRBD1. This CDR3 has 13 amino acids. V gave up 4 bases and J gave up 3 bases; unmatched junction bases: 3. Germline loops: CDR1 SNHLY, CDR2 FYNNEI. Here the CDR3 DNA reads TGTGCCAGCAGTGGGGACAGAGACTACGAGCAGTACTTC. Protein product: CASSGDRDYEQYF. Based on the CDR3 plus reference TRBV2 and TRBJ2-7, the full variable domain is EPEVTQTPSHQVTQMGQEVILRCVPISNHLYFYWYRQILGQKVEFLVSFYNNEISEKSEIFDDQFSVERPDGSNFTLKIRSTKLEDSAMYFCASSGDRDYEQYFGPGTRLTVT.

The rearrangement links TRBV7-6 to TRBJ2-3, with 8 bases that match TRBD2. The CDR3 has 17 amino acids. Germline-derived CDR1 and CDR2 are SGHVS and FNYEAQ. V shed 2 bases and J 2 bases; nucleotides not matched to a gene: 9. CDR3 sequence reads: CASSLISGTSTTDTQYF. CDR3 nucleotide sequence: TGTGCCAGCAGCTTAATCTCTGGGACTAGTACCACAGATACGCAGTATTTT. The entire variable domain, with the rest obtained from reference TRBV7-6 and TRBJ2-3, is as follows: GAGVSQSPRYKVTKRGQDVALRCDPISGHVSLYWYRQALGQGPEFLTYFNYEAQQDKSGLPNDRFSAERPEGSISTLTIQRTEQRDSAMYRCASSLISGTSTTDTQYFGPGTRLTVL.

The CDR3 bases are TGTGCCAGTAGTTTGATGGTCGGGGGACCTTACGAGCAGTACTTC. Residues: CASSLMVGGPYEQYF. The chain couples TRBV19 to TRBJ2-7, with D possibly being TRBD2 (6 bases). This CDR3 contains 15 residues. Germline assignment: CDR1 LNHDA and CDR2 SQIVND (reference sequence). V shed 5 bases and J shed 4 bases, with 18 bases lying between them.

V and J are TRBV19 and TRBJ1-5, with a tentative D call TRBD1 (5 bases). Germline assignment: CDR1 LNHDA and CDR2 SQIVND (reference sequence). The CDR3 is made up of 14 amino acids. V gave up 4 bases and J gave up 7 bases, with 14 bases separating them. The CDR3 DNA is TGTGCCAGTAGTACAGGGTTCTGGGGACAGCCCCAGCATTTT. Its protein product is CASSTGFWGQPQHF.